This T cell receptor beta chain appears in the sequencing data of a study of T cell changes during pregnancy in multiple sclerosis. This clone has only one observation. Trimming left V 4 bases short and J 2 bases short, with 9 bases between. The CDR3 is 13 amino acids. Germline assignment: CDR1 SGHVS and CDR2 FQNEAQ. Only in-frame clones appear in the TCRdb table, and some are missing; sequencing was by immunoSEQ multiplex PCR. The table records tens of thousands of clones, just over 90% of them present only once. V and J are TRBV7-8 and TRBJ2-7; TRBD1 might be the D (6 bases). The clonotype was recovered from a female donor in good health, enrolled as a control in a pregnancy study. The sequencing used peripheral blood, collected in the second trimester of pregnancy. In DNA, the CDR3 is TGTGCCAGCAGCTGGGGGCAGCCCTACGAGCAGTACTTC. This translates into CASSWGQPYEQYF.